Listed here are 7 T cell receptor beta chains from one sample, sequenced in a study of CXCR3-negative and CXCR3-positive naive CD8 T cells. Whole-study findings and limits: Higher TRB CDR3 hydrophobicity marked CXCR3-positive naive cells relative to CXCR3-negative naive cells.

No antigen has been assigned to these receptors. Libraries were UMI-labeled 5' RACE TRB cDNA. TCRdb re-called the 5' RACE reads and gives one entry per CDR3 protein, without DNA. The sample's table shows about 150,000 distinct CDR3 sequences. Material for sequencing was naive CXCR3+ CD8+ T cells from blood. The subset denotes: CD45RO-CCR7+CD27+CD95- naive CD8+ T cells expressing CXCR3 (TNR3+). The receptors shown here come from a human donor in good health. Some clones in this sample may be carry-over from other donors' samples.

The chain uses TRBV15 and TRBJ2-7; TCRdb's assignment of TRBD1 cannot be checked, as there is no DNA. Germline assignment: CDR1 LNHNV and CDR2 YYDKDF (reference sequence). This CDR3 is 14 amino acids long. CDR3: CATSSGAGVYEQYF.

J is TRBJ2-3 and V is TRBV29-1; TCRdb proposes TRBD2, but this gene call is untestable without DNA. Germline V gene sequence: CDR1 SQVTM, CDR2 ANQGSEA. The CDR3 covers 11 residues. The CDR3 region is CSVLGADTQYF.

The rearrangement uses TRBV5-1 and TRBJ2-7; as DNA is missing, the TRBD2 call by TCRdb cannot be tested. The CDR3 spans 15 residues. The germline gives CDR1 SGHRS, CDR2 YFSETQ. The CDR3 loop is CASSQFSGSSYEQYF.

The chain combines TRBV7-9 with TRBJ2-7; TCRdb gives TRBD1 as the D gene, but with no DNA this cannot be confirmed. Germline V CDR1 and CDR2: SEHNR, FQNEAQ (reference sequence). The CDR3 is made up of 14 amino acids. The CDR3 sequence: CASSSLDRAYEQYF.

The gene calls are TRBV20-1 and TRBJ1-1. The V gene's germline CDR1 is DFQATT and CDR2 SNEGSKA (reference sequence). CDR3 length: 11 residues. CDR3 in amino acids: CSAQQNTEAFF.

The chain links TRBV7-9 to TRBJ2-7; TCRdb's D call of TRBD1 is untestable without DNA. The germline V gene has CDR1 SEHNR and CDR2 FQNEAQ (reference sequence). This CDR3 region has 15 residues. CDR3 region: CASRRSGQGLHEQYF.

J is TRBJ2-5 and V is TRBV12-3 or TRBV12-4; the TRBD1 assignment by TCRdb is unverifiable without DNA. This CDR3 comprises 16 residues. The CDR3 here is CASSFSYGTEQETQYF.